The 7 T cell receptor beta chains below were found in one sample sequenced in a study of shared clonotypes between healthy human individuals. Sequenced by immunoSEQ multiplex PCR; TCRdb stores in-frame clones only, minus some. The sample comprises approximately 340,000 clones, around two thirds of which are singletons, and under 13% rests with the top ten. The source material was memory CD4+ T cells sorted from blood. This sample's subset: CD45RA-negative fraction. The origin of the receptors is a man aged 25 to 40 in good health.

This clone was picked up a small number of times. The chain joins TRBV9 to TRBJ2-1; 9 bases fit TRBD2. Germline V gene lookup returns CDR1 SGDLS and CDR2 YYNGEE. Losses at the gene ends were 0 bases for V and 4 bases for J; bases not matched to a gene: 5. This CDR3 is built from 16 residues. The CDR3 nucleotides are TGTGCCAGCAGCGTAGGATCTAGCGGGATTTACAATGAGCAGTTCTTC. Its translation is CASSVGSSGIYNEQFF.

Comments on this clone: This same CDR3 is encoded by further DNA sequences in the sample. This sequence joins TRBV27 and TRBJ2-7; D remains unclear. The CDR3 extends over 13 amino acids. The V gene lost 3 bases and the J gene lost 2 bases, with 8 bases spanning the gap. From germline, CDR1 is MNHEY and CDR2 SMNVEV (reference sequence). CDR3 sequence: CASSLLGTYEQYF. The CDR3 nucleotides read TGTGCCAGCAGTTTGTTAGGTACCTACGAGCAGTACTTC.

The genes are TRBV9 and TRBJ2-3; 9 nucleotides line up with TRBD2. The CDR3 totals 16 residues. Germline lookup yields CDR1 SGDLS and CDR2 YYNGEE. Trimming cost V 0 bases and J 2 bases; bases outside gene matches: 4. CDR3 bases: TGTGCCAGCAGCGTAGAAGGCGGGAGGGCCACAGATACGCAGTATTTT. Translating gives CASSVEGGRATDTQYF.

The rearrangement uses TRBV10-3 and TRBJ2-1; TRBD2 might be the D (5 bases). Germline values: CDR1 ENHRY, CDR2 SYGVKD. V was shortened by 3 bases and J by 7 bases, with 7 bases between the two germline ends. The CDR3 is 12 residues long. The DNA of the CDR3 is TGTGCCATCAGTGATAGGAGGAATGAGCAGTTCTTC. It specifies CAISDRRNEQFF.

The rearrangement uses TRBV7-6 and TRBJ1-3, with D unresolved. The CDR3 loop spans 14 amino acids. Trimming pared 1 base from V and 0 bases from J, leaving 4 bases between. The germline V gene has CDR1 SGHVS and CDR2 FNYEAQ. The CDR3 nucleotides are TGTGCCAGCAGCTTAGGTAACTCTGGAAACACCATATATTTT. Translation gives CASSLGNSGNTIYF. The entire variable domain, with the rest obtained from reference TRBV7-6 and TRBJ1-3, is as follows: GAGVSQSPRYKVTKRGQDVALRCDPISGHVSLYWYRQALGQGPEFLTYFNYEAQQDKSGLPNDRFSAERPEGSISTLTIQRTEQRDSAMYRCASSLGNSGNTIYFGEGSWLTVV.

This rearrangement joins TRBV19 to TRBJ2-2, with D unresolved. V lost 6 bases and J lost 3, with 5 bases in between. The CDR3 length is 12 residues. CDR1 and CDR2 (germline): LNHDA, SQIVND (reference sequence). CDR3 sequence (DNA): TGTGCCAGTAGCCATTACACCGGGGAGCTGTTTTTT. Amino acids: CASSHYTGELFF.

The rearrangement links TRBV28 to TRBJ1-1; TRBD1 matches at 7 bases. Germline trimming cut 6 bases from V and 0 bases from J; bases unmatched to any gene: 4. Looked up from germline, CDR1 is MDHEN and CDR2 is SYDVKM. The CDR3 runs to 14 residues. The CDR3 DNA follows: TGTGCCAGCAGCTCGACAGGGTTGAACACTGAAGCTTTCTTT. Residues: CASSSTGLNTEAFF.